Each of the 32 T cell receptor beta chains below was sequenced from the same sample in a study of T cell responses to AZD1222 COVID-19 vaccine (dated by TCRdb to the early 2020s). Libraries were built with the immunoSEQ multiplex PCR assay. TCRdb re-hosts the immuneACCESS table, in-frame sequences only. Its copies lack some clones; in the studies checked, an unresolved V gene accounts for under half of them, and the cause for the rest is not known. This sample lists about 110,000 clones; about 90% were detected once. About 7.8% of the sample rests with the top ten. What this sample's time point label stands for: baseline before first vaccination. The specimen was peripheral blood, collected on day 0 of AZD1222 vaccination. These receptors came from an adult in good health.

The chain is built from TRBV3-1 (or the pseudogene TRBV3-2) and TRBJ2-1, with TRBD1 matching 9 bases. Per germline, CDR1 LGHDT and CDR2 YNNKEL (reference sequence). Losses at the gene ends were 2 bases for V and 6 bases for J; bases not matched to a gene: 11. The CDR3 has 17 amino acids. This CDR3 is CASSQSPTGGGSNEQFF. In nucleotides, the CDR3 is TGTGCCAGCAGCCAATCCCCAACAGGGGGCGGATCCAATGAGCAGTTCTTC.

The genes are TRBV7-8 and TRBJ1-1; tentatively, D is TRBD1 (5 bases). CDR3 size: 13 residues. Looked up from germline, CDR1 is SGHVS and CDR2 is FQNEAQ. The V end lost 4 bases, the J end lost 6 bases, and 12 bases lay between the germline ends. CDR3 in amino acids: CASSSRQTSEAFF. In DNA, the CDR3 is TGTGCCAGCAGCTCTCGACAGACGTCTGAAGCTTTCTTT.

V and J are TRBV11-2 and TRBJ1-1, with TRBD1 as a possible D gene (5 bases). V was trimmed by 1 base and J by 4 bases, leaving 13 bases between them. This CDR3 has 15 amino acids. Germline lookup yields CDR1 SGHAT and CDR2 FQNNGV. The CDR3, as DNA: TGTGCCAGCAGCTTAGTTCCCCTTAGGGGCACTGAAGCTTTCTTT. Translation: CASSLVPLRGTEAFF.

The CDR3 bases are TGTGCCAGCAGTGCAGCTGCTGCGACAGATACGCAGTATTTT. Its translation: CASSAAAATDTQYF. The J gene is TRBJ2-3, the V gene TRBV2, with D unresolved. Trimming took 4 bases from V and 3 from J, leaving 11 bases between them. The CDR3 length is 14 residues. From germline, CDR1 is SNHLY and CDR2 FYNNEI.

J is TRBJ2-1 and V is TRBV14; possibly TRBD2 for D (5 bases). The germline CDR1 and CDR2 sequences are SGHDN and FVKESK. This CDR3 is built from 14 residues. V dropped 2 bases and J dropped 7 bases, with 12 bases sitting between them. Here the CDR3 reads CASSQLGVGNEQFF. CDR3 DNA sequence: TGTGCCAGCAGCCAACTCGGGGTAGGGAATGAGCAGTTCTTC. The full variable domain, completed using reference TRBV14 and TRBJ2-1, is EAGVTQFPSHSVIEKGQTVTLRCDPISGHDNLYWYRRVMGKEIKFLLHFVKESKQDESGMPNNRFLAERTGGTYSTLKVQPAELEDSGVYFCASSQLGVGNEQFFGPGTRLTVL.

This chain links TRBV5-4 with TRBJ1-2, with TRBD1 matching 8 bases. The CDR3 length is 15 residues. Germline V gives CDR1 SGHNT, CDR2 YYREEE (reference sequence). V trimming: 4 bases; J trimming: 4 bases; junction bases outside the gene matches: 9. The CDR3 protein is CASSSTGGPGYGYTF. The DNA for the CDR3 is TGTGCCAGCAGCAGCACAGGGGGTCCGGGCTATGGCTACACCTTC.

The V call is TRBV19, the J call TRBJ2-6; the D gene could be TRBD1 or TRBD2 (5 bases each). CDR1 LNHDA and CDR2 SQIVND come from the germline V gene (reference sequence). The CDR3 covers 16 residues. Trimming shortened V by 3 bases and J by 0 bases, and 9 bases separated the two germline ends. The CDR3 loop reads CASSMGRSSGANVLTF. The DNA of the CDR3 is TGTGCCAGTAGTATGGGACGGAGCTCTGGGGCCAACGTCCTGACTTTC. Together with reference TRBV19 and TRBJ2-6, the CDR3 gives the full variable domain: DGGITQSPKYLFRKEGQNVTLSCEQNLNHDAMYWYRQDPGQGLRLIYYSQIVNDFQKGDIAEGYSVSREKKESFPLTVTSAQKNPTAFYLCASSMGRSSGANVLTFGAGSRLTVL.

This chain links TRBV7-9 with TRBJ1-1, with 7 bases matching TRBD1. V gave up 4 bases and J gave up 10 bases; unmatched junction bases: 12. Looked up from germline, CDR1 is SEHNR and CDR2 is FQNEAQ (reference sequence). The CDR3 runs to 14 residues. CDR3 sequence: CASSWRTGAPGAFF. CDR3 DNA sequence: TGTGCCAGCAGCTGGAGGACAGGCGCTCCGGGAGCTTTCTTT.

The chain couples TRBV7-8 to TRBJ1-2; no clear D. Germline CDR1 reads SGHVS; CDR2 reads FQNEAQ. This CDR3 is built from 15 residues. Trimming took 1 base from V and 0 from J, leaving 9 bases between them. The CDR3 sequence is CASSLVLSANYGYTF. The CDR3 DNA reads as TGTGCCAGCAGCTTAGTCTTGTCGGCTAACTATGGCTACACCTTC.

This clone was seen once. The chain uses TRBV4-1 and TRBJ2-3; 8 bases match TRBD2. The CDR3 loop spans 12 amino acids. J lost 8 bases, V lost 4 bases, and 2 bases had no gene match. Germline V lookup: CDR1 MGHRA, CDR2 YSYEKL. DNA of the CDR3: TGCGCCAGCAGCCCCGGGGGGGTTACGCAGTATTTT. Translating gives CASSPGGVTQYF.

The DNA of the CDR3 is TGTGCCAGCAGCTTAGGTCCCGGGATGGGTGAGCAGTACTTC. The encoded protein is CASSLGPGMGEQYF. The genes are TRBV13 and TRBJ2-7; possible D gene TRBD2, 5 bases. The V end lost 0 bases, the J end lost 7 bases, and 13 bases lay between the germline ends. This CDR3 has 14 residues. CDR1 is PRHDT and CDR2 is FYEKMQ in the germline V gene (reference sequence).

The genes are TRBV6-7 and TRBJ1-5; D possibly corresponds to TRBD1 (6 bases). TRBV6-7 is filed as an ORF, its function uncertain. The CDR3 sequence is 14 residues long. The ends were cut back, 9 bases at V and 2 bases at J, with 14 bases in the middle. The CDR3 here is CARLGGPGNQPQHF. For the CDR3, the DNA is TGTGCCAGGTTAGGGGGGCCTGGCAATCAGCCCCAGCATTTT.

This clone showed up just a few times. The same CDR3 can be traced to other DNA sequences in this sample. This chain links TRBV19 with TRBJ1-2; 7 bases align to TRBD1. CDR1 is LNHDA and CDR2 is SQIVND in the germline V gene (reference sequence). The V segment lost 5 bases and the J segment 2 bases; nucleotides outside the gene matches: 5. The length of the CDR3 is 14 residues. The CDR3 bases are TGTGCCAGTAGTCCGTCGACAGGGAACTATGGCTACACCTTC. This translates into CASSPSTGNYGYTF.

The chain recombines TRBV2 with TRBJ2-7, with TRBD2 matching 8 bases. CDR3 length equals 14 residues. V lost 4 bases, J lost 3 bases, and 5 bases stayed unmatched. Germline CDR1 reads SNHLY; CDR2 reads FYNNEI. The CDR3 loop is CASSGLALHYEQYF. The CDR3 DNA sequence: TGTGCCAGCAGTGGACTAGCGCTCCACTACGAGCAGTACTTC.

The chain combines TRBV11-2 with TRBJ2-1; possibly TRBD1 for D (5 bases). This CDR3 has 13 amino acids. Germline lookup yields CDR1 SGHAT and CDR2 FQNNGV. V was cut by 3 bases and J by 4 bases, with 7 bases left in between. DNA for the CDR3: TGTGCCAGCAGCTTTGCAGGGTACAATGAGCAGTTCTTC. This sequence encodes CASSFAGYNEQFF.

The rearrangement uses TRBV14 and TRBJ1-2, with a weak D call TRBD1 (6 bases). Germline V lookup: CDR1 SGHDN, CDR2 FVKESK. This CDR3 spans 15 amino acids. Trimming took off 4 bases at V and 8 bases at J, with 20 bases between the two ends. The CDR3 DNA sequence: TGTGCCAGCAGCCGACCGGGACAAAGGATTGGGGGCTACACCTTC. Its protein is CASSRPGQRIGGYTF. Full variable domain (outside the CDR3, taken from reference TRBV14 and TRBJ1-2): EAGVTQFPSHSVIEKGQTVTLRCDPISGHDNLYWYRRVMGKEIKFLLHFVKESKQDESGMPNNRFLAERTGGTYSTLKVQPAELEDSGVYFCASSRPGQRIGGYTFGSGTRLTVV.

V usage is TRBV2 and J usage is TRBJ1-2; D is ambiguous. CDR1 is SNHLY and CDR2 is FYNNEI in the germline V gene. The CDR3 spans 13 residues. Trimming took off 1 base at V and 2 bases at J, with 5 bases between the two ends. Written as DNA, the CDR3 is TGTGCCAGCAGTGAAGATCGCAACTATGGCTACACCTTC. Residues: CASSEDRNYGYTF.

V is TRBV27 and J is TRBJ1-1; D gene uncertain. Deletions cut 5 bases from V and 1 base from J, with 8 bases between. The CDR3 covers 13 residues. Germline CDR1 MNHEY, CDR2 SMNVEV (reference sequence). The CDR3 reads CASSPKWNTEAFF. As DNA, the CDR3 is TGTGCCAGCAGTCCAAAGTGGAACACTGAAGCTTTCTTT.

The CDR3 region is CASSKQTGTAFSYEQYF. In nucleotides, the CDR3 is TGTGCCAGCAGCAAACAAACCGGGACGGCCTTCTCCTACGAGCAGTACTTC. This chain connects TRBV12-1 to TRBJ2-7. TRBV12-1 constitutes a pseudogene. The CDR3 loop spans 17 amino acids.

The CDR3 coding sequence is TGTGCCAGCAGTGACCCAGAAGCGACAGGGTCTTATGGCTACACCTTC. This codes for CASSDPEATGSYGYTF. The chain has TRBV6-4 and TRBJ1-2, with 7 nucleotides matching TRBD1. V was clipped by 2 bases and J by 5 bases; unmatched bases: 11. The germline gives CDR1 MRHNA, CDR2 SNTAGT. The CDR3 sequence is 16 residues long.

This clone was observed a handful of times. The rearrangement uses TRBV7-3 and TRBJ1-1; D perhaps matches TRBD1 (5 bases). V was cut by 4 bases and J by 5 bases, with 11 bases left in between. The CDR3 length is 13 residues. The germline V gene encodes CDR1 SGHTA and CDR2 FQGTGA. CDR3 sequence reads: CASSSGGGTEAFF. The CDR3 coding sequence is TGTGCCAGCAGCTCCGGTGGGGGGACTGAAGCTTTCTTT.

CDR3 residues: CASSQDRAPHWEQYF. The DNA for the CDR3 is TGTGCCAGCAGCCAAGATCGAGCGCCCCATTGGGAGCAGTACTTC. The rearrangement links TRBV14 to TRBJ2-7, with D hard to call. Germline CDR1 reads SGHDN; CDR2 reads FVKESK. Trimming cost V 0 bases and J 7 bases, with 16 bases left between them. This CDR3 is built from 15 residues. Looking up the rest from reference TRBV14 and TRBJ2-7 gives the full variable domain: EAGVTQFPSHSVIEKGQTVTLRCDPISGHDNLYWYRRVMGKEIKFLLHFVKESKQDESGMPNNRFLAERTGGTYSTLKVQPAELEDSGVYFCASSQDRAPHWEQYFGPGTRLTVT.

This clone appeared once. The chain combines TRBV14 with TRBJ2-2; D might be TRBD1 (6 bases). Deletions cut 3 bases from V and 6 bases from J, with 14 bases between. Germline lookup yields CDR1 SGHDN and CDR2 FVKESK. The CDR3 runs 15 residues. This CDR3 is CASSQQGLGSGELFF. The CDR3 DNA sequence: TGTGCCAGCAGCCAGCAGGGGTTAGGGTCCGGGGAGCTGTTTTTT.

V is TRBV2 and J is TRBJ1-2; a possible D gene is TRBD1 (5 bases). The CDR3 is 13 amino acids. Per the germline V gene, CDR1 is SNHLY and CDR2 is FYNNEI. V lost 8 bases and J 2 bases, leaving 12 bases between the germline ends. The CDR3 loop is CASLQDSNYGYTF. CDR3 DNA: TGTGCCAGCCTACAAGACAGCAACTATGGCTACACCTTC. Variable domain in full (rest from reference TRBV2 and TRBJ1-2): EPEVTQTPSHQVTQMGQEVILRCVPISNHLYFYWYRQILGQKVEFLVSFYNNEISEKSEIFDDQFSVERPDGSNFTLKIRSTKLEDSAMYFCASLQDSNYGYTFGSGTRLTVV.

The chain joins TRBV27 to TRBJ1-2; 7 nucleotides agree with TRBD1. From germline, CDR1 is MNHEY and CDR2 SMNVEV (reference sequence). The J segment lost 8 bases and the V segment lost 10 bases, leaving 10 bases of the junction unmatched. This CDR3 has 12 amino acids. This CDR3 is CATSDRLGGYTF. In nucleotides, the CDR3 is TGTGCCACTTCGGACAGGCTAGGGGGCTACACCTTC.

V is TRBV19 and J is TRBJ2-7, with 10 bases fitting TRBD1. The ends lost 8 bases at V and 5 bases at J; junction bases unmatched: 6. Germline lookup yields CDR1 LNHDA and CDR2 SQIVND (reference sequence). This CDR3 contains 13 residues. CDR3 sequence: CASSGTGVHEQYF. CDR3 sequence (DNA): TGTGCCAGTTCCGGGACAGGGGTCCACGAGCAGTACTTC. Together with reference TRBV19 and TRBJ2-7, the CDR3 gives the full variable domain: DGGITQSPKYLFRKEGQNVTLSCEQNLNHDAMYWYRQDPGQGLRLIYYSQIVNDFQKGDIAEGYSVSREKKESFPLTVTSAQKNPTAFYLCASSGTGVHEQYFGPGTRLTVT.

The chain employs TRBV7-2 and TRBJ2-5, with TRBD1 matching 9 bases. The ends lost 2 bases at V and 6 bases at J; junction bases unmatched: 4. The germline CDR1 and CDR2 sequences are SGHTA and FQGNSA. The CDR3 totals 14 residues. Written as DNA, the CDR3 is TGTGCCAGCAGCTTATTGACAGGGGGAAAGACCCAGTACTTC. It codes for CASSLLTGGKTQYF.

This chain joins TRBV4-1 and TRBJ2-7; 13 bases agree with TRBD2. This CDR3 contains 15 residues. Germline V gene sequence: CDR1 MGHRA, CDR2 YSYEKL. The V and J ends lost 2 bases and 4 bases, in that order; junction bases with no gene match: 2. The CDR3 spells CASSQTSGGAYEQYF. CDR3 coding DNA: TGCGCCAGCAGCCAAACTAGCGGGGGGGCGTACGAGCAGTACTTC.

This rearrangement joins TRBV15 to TRBJ2-7; D gene unclear. This CDR3 is built from 12 residues. Trimming took 4 bases from V and 1 from J, leaving 5 bases between them. CDR1 is LNHNV and CDR2 is YYDKDF in the germline V gene (reference sequence). The CDR3 region has the DNA TGTGCCACCAGCACAGGTTCCTACGAGCAGTACTTC. Its protein is CATSTGSYEQYF.

J is TRBJ1-4 and V is TRBV7-9, with a possible D match to TRBD1 (5 bases). CDR1 and CDR2 (germline): SEHNR, FQNEAQ (reference sequence). V dropped 1 base and J dropped 7 bases, with 10 bases sitting between them. The CDR3 runs 14 residues. CDR3 loop: CASSLEATAEKLFF. The CDR3, as DNA: TGTGCCAGCAGCTTAGAAGCGACAGCTGAAAAACTGTTTTTT. Full variable domain (remainder filled in from reference TRBV7-9 and TRBJ1-4): DTGVSQNPRHKITKRGQNVTFRCDPISEHNRLYWYRQTLGQGPEFLTYFQNEAQLEKSRLLSDRFSAERPKGSFSTLEIQRTEQGDSAMYLCASSLEATAEKLFFGSGTQLSVL.

The chain has TRBV5-1 and TRBJ1-5; weak D call: TRBD1 (5 bases). Germline values: CDR1 SGHRS, CDR2 YFSETQ. This CDR3 contains 14 residues. The ends were cut back, 0 bases at V and 5 bases at J, with 9 bases in the middle. This CDR3 is CASSLVGDDQPQHF. In DNA, the CDR3 is TGCGCCAGCAGCTTGGTGGGGGACGATCAGCCCCAGCATTTT.

The chain carries TRBV10-2 and TRBJ2-7; D is unclear. Trimming shortened V by 11 bases and J by 4 bases, and 18 bases separated the two germline ends. CDR3 length: 13 residues. The germline V gene encodes CDR1 WSHSY and CDR2 SAAADI. CDR3 nucleotides: TGCGCCGGATTTGACTTTCGGCCGTACGAGCAGTACTTC. Its translation is CAGFDFRPYEQYF.